The 16 T cell receptor beta chains below all came from one sample that was sequenced in a study of cytomegalovirus exposure and HLA in healthy donors. PCR used 60 Vbeta primers and 13 Jbeta primers. The method was immunoSEQ multiplex PCR; TCRdb's version includes in-frame clones alone and lacks a portion of them. This sample has approximately 190,000 clones, with more than 75% found just once. The sample was PBMCs. These receptors all stem from a man in his forties in good health and CMV-seropositive.

The chain is built from TRBV7-2 and TRBJ2-2; D is perhaps TRBD1 (6 bases). This CDR3 region has 17 residues. Deletions cut 1 base from V and 3 bases from J, with 15 bases between. Germline values: CDR1 SGHTA, CDR2 FQGNSA. The CDR3 region is CASSLVLWDIYTGELFF. The CDR3 coding sequence is TGTGCCAGCAGCTTAGTCCTTTGGGACATATACACCGGGGAGCTGTTTTTT. Complete variable domain (other parts from reference TRBV7-2 and TRBJ2-2): GAGVSQSPSNKVTEKGKDVELRCDPISGHTALYWYRQSLGQGLEFLIYFQGNSAPDKSGLPSDRFSAERTGGSVSTLTIQRTQQEDSAVYLCASSLVLWDIYTGELFFGEGSRLTVL.

The chain combines TRBV6-7 with TRBJ2-3; TRBD1 matches 8 bases. TRBV6-7 is an ORF, and what it does is uncertain. The CDR3 spans 17 residues. After removal of 5 bases from V and 2 bases from J, the junction contained 12 bases not matched to a gene. The CDR3 here is CASSTRSGQVYTDTQYF. The CDR3 DNA is TGTGCCAGCAGTACCCGATCGGGACAGGTGTACACAGATACGCAGTATTTT.

A few counts support this clone. The rearrangement uses TRBV6-1 and TRBJ2-3; a possible D gene is TRBD1 (6 bases). Germline-derived CDR1 and CDR2 are MNHNS and SASEGT. V was cut by 6 bases and J by 2 bases, with 12 bases left in between. CDR3 length: 14 amino acids. The DNA for the CDR3 is TGTGCCAGCAGGGACAGCCCATTCACAGATACGCAGTATTTT. Its translation is CASRDSPFTDTQYF.

V and J are TRBV7-9 and TRBJ1-2; 8 bases fit TRBD1. V trimming: 7 bases; J trimming: 4 bases; junction bases outside the gene matches: 11. This CDR3 region has 15 residues. The germline CDR1 and CDR2 sequences are SEHNR and FQNEAQ (reference sequence). CDR3 amino acids: CASTPSGTGGYGYTF. The CDR3 region has the DNA TGTGCCAGCACTCCCTCCGGGACAGGAGGCTATGGCTACACCTTC.

The V and J genes are TRBV9 and TRBJ2-7, with 8 bases aligning to TRBD1. This CDR3 spans 16 amino acids. Germline V gene lookup returns CDR1 SGDLS and CDR2 YYNGEE. With 4 bases clipped from V and 2 bases from J, the junction kept 11 bases outside the gene matches. This chain's CDR3 is CASSPTGRGLPYEQYF. Written as DNA, the CDR3 is TGTGCCAGCAGCCCTACTGGCAGGGGGCTTCCCTACGAGCAGTACTTC.

V is TRBV7-8 and J is TRBJ1-2, with 7 bases identical to TRBD1. V lost 2 bases to trimming and J lost 4 bases; unmatched junction nucleotides: 19. Germline V lookup: CDR1 SGHVS, CDR2 FQNEAQ. The CDR3 length is 19 residues. CDR3 in amino acids: CASSLPRTGDTQVGYGYTF. The DNA of the CDR3 is TGTGCCAGCAGCTTACCCAGGACAGGAGATACCCAAGTAGGCTATGGCTACACCTTC.

This clone was seen only once. The rearrangement joins TRBV7-3 to TRBJ2-2; D is perhaps TRBD1 (6 bases). Germline assignment: CDR1 SGHTA and CDR2 FQGTGA. Trimming took 5 bases from V and 3 from J, leaving 25 bases between them. This CDR3 contains 19 residues. The CDR3 protein is CASSPRTRDIRAHTGELFF. The CDR3 DNA reads TGTGCCAGCAGCCCCCGTACCCGGGACATAAGAGCGCACACCGGGGAGCTGTTTTTT.

The gene calls are TRBV6-4 and TRBJ1-2; D is unclear. This CDR3 comprises 14 residues. Germline CDR1 and CDR2: MRHNA and SNTAGT. V lost 6 bases, J lost 8 bases, and 19 bases lay in between. The CDR3 loop is CASSPGVNEKGYTF. The CDR3 nucleotides are TGTGCCAGCAGCCCCGGGGTAAACGAAAAGGGCTACACCTTC.

J is TRBJ2-5 and V is TRBV5-1; possibly TRBD2 for D (6 bases). CDR3 length: 14 residues. The ends were cut back, 0 bases at V and 5 bases at J, with 11 bases in the middle. CDR1 is SGHRS and CDR2 is YFSETQ in the germline V gene. The CDR3 protein is CASSLVGEVETQYF. Written as DNA, the CDR3 is TGCGCCAGCAGCTTGGTTGGGGAGGTGGAGACCCAGTACTTC.

V is TRBV30 and J is TRBJ2-7; TRBD1 is a possible D gene (6 bases). This CDR3 has 13 residues. Trimming took 2 bases from V and 9 from J, leaving 17 bases between them. Germline assignment: CDR1 GTSNPN and CDR2 SVGIG (reference sequence). The CDR3 DNA follows: TGTGCCTGGAGTACAGGGATCCAAGTGGGGCAGTACTTC. Translating it yields CAWSTGIQVGQYF.

The chain uses TRBV7-2 and TRBJ2-5, with a tentative D call TRBD1 (6 bases). The J call may not be correct, given that the DNA end is closer to TRBJ2-7. The CDR3 has 15 amino acids. Germline-derived CDR1 and CDR2 are SGHTA and FQGNSA. The CDR3 DNA follows: TGTGCCAGCAGCTTACCACAGGGTCATCCTTACGAGCAGTACTTC. It translates to CASSLPQGHPYEQYF.

The chain employs TRBV5-1 and TRBJ2-7, with unresolved D. Trimming took off 0 bases at V and 7 bases at J, with 17 bases between the two ends. Germline CDR1 SGHRS, CDR2 YFSETQ. CDR3 length: 15 amino acids. This CDR3 reads CASSLGITPAGEQYF. In DNA form, the CDR3 reads TGCGCCAGCAGCTTGGGCATTACACCTGCCGGGGAGCAGTACTTC.

The chain combines TRBV2 with TRBJ1-1; D not resolved. Germline V gene sequence: CDR1 SNHLY, CDR2 FYNNEI. This CDR3 has 13 residues. Trimming removed 6 bases at V and 3 bases at J, with 11 bases between. CDR3 protein: CASSVNPDTEAFF. The CDR3, as DNA: TGTGCCAGCAGCGTGAATCCGGACACTGAAGCTTTCTTT. The whole variable domain, filled in from reference TRBV2 and TRBJ1-1, reads EPEVTQTPSHQVTQMGQEVILRCVPISNHLYFYWYRQILGQKVEFLVSFYNNEISEKSEIFDDQFSVERPDGSNFTLKIRSTKLEDSAMYFCASSVNPDTEAFFGQGTRLTVV.

The V gene is TRBV29-1, the J gene TRBJ1-2; D may be TRBD1 (5 bases). This CDR3 comprises 13 residues. The V gene's germline CDR1 is SQVTM and CDR2 ANQGSEA. V lost 4 bases to trimming and J lost 2 bases, with 11 bases between them. The CDR3 loop reads CSVAMGQNYGYTF. As DNA, the CDR3 is TGCAGCGTTGCGATGGGGCAGAACTATGGCTACACCTTC.

The J gene is TRBJ2-3, the V gene TRBV6-6, with a possible D match to TRBD2 (6 bases). Looked up from germline, CDR1 is MNHNY and CDR2 is SVGAGI (reference sequence). The CDR3 runs to 16 residues. Trimming stripped 0 bases from V and 0 bases from J, with 10 bases between. The CDR3 region has the DNA TGTGCCAGCAGTTACTCGGGCGGGGCTAGCACAGATACGCAGTATTTT. Protein product: CASSYSGGASTDTQYF.

V gene TRBV4-1 combines with J gene TRBJ2-7; D remains unclear. Trimming removed 1 base from V and 6 bases from J, with 10 bases in between. The CDR3 runs to 13 residues. Germline V gives CDR1 MGHRA, CDR2 YSYEKL. The CDR3 sequence: CASSQGSGSEQYF. CDR3 DNA sequence: TGCGCCAGCAGCCAAGGTTCCGGGTCCGAGCAGTACTTC.